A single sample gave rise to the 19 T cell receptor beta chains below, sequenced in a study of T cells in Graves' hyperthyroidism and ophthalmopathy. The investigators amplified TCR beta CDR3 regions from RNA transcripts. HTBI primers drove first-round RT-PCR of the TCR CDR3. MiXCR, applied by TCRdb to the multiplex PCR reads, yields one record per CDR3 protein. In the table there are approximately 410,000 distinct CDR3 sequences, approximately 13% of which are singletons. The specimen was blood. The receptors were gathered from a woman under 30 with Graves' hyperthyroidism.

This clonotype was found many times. This CDR3 reads CASSDRGTSYEQYF. DNA of the CDR3: TGTGCCAGCAGTGATCGGGGGACATCCTACGAGCAGTACTTC. The chain carries TRBV2 and TRBJ2-7; perhaps D is TRBD1 or TRBD2 (6 bases each). V was trimmed by 3 bases and J by 1 base, leaving 10 bases between them. This CDR3 is built from 14 residues. Per the germline V gene, CDR1 is SNHLY and CDR2 is FYNNEI.

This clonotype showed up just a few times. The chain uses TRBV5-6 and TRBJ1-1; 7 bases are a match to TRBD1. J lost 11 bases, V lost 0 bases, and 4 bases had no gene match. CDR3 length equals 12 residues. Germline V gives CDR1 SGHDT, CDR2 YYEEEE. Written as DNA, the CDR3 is TGTGCCAGCAGCTTGGCCGACAGGGAGGCTTTCTTT. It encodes CASSLADREAFF.

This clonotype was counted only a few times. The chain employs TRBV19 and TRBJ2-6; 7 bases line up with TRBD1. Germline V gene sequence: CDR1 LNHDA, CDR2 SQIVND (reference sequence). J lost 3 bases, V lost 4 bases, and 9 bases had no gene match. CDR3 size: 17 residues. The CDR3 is CASSTRTGVSGANVLTF. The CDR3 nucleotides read TGTGCCAGTAGTACCCGAACAGGGGTGAGTGGGGCCAACGTCCTGACTTTC.

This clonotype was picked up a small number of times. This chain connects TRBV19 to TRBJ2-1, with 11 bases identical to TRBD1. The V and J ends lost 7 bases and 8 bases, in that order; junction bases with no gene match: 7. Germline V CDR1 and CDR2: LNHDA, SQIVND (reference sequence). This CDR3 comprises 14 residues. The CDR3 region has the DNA TGTGCCAGTACCGCCGGGACAGGGGGATATGAGCAGTTCTTC. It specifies CASTAGTGGYEQFF. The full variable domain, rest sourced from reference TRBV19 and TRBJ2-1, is DGGITQSPKYLFRKEGQNVTLSCEQNLNHDAMYWYRQDPGQGLRLIYYSQIVNDFQKGDIAEGYSVSREKKESFPLTVTSAQKNPTAFYLCASTAGTGGYEQFFGPGTRLTVL.

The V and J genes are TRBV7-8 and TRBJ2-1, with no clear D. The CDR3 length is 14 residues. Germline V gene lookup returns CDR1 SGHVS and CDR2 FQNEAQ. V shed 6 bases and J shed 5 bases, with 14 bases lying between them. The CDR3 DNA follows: TGTGCCAGCAGGAGACCCGCCGGCGACAATGAGCAGTTCTTC. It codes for CASRRPAGDNEQFF.

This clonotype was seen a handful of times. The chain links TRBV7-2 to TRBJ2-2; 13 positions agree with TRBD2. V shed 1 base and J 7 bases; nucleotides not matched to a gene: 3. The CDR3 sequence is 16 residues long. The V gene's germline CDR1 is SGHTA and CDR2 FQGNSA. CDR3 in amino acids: CASSLELAGGVGELFF. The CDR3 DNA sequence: TGTGCCAGCAGCTTAGAACTAGCGGGAGGGGTCGGGGAGCTGTTTTTT. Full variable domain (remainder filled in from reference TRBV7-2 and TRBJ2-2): GAGVSQSPSNKVTEKGKDVELRCDPISGHTALYWYRQSLGQGLEFLIYFQGNSAPDKSGLPSDRFSAERTGGSVSTLTIQRTQQEDSAVYLCASSLELAGGVGELFFGEGSRLTVL.

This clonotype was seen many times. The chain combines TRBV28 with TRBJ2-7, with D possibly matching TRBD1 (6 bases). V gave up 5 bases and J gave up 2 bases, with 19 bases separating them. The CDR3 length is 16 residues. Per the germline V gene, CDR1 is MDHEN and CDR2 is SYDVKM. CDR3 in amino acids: CASSPPPGHQTYEQYF. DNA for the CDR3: TGTGCCAGCAGTCCCCCACCGGGACATCAGACCTACGAGCAGTACTTC.

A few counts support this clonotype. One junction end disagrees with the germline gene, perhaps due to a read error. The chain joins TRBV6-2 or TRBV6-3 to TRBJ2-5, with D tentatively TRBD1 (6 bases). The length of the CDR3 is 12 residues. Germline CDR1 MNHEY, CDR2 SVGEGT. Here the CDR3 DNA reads TGTACCAGCAGTTCAGGGGAAGAGACCCAGTACTTC. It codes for CTSSSGEETQYF.

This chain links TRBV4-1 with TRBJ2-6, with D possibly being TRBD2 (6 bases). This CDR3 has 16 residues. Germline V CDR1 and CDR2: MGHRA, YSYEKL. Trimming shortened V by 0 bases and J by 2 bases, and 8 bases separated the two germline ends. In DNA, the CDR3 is TGCGCCAGCAGCCAAGAGCCGGGGGCTGGGGCCAACGTCCTGACTTTC. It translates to CASSQEPGAGANVLTF.

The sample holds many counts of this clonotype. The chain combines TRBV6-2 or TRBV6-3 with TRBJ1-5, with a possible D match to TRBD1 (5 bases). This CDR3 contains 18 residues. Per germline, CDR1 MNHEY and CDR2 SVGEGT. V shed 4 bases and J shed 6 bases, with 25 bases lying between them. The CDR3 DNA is TGTGCCAGCAGTTTTCGAAAATTAACAGGATGGGTCCCTCAGCCCCAGCATTTT. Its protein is CASSFRKLTGWVPQPQHF.

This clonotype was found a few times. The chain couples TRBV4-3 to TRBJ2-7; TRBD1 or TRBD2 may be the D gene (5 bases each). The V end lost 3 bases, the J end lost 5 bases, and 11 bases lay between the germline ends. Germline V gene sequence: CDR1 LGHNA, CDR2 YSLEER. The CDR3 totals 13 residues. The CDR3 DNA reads TGCGCCAGCAGCCATCTACTAGGGGACGAGCAGTACTTC. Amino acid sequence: CASSHLLGDEQYF.

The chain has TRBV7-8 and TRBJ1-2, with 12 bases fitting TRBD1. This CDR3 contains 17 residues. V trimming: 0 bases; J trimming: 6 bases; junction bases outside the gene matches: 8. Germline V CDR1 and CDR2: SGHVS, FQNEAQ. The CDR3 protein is CASSLAGTGGGKNGYTF. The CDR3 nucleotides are TGTGCCAGCAGCTTAGCAGGGACAGGGGGCGGGAAAAATGGCTACACCTTC.

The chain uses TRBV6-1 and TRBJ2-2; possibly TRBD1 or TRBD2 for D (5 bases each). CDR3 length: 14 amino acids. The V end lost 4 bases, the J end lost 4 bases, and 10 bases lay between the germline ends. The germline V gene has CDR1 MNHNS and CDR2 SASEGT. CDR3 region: CASSAERGTGELFF. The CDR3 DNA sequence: TGTGCCAGCAGTGCGGAGAGGGGCACCGGGGAGCTGTTTTTT.

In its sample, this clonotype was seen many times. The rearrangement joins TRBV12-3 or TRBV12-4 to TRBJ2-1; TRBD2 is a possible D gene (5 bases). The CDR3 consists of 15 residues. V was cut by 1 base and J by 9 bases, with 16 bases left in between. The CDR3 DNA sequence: TGTGCCAGCAGTTTAGGCCCTGCTAGCTGGGCTGAGCAGTTCTTC. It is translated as CASSLGPASWAEQFF.

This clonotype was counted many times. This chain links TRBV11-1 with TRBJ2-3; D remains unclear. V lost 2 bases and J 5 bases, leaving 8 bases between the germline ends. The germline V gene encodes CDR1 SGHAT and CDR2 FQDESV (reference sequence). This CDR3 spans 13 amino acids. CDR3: CASSLSRQDTQYF. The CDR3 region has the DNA TGTGCCAGCAGCTTATCGAGACAAGATACGCAGTATTTT.

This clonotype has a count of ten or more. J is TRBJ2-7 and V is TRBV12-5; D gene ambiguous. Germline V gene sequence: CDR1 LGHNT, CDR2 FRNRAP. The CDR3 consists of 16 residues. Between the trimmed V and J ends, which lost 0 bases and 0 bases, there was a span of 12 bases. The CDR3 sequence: CASGLVARNSSYEQYF. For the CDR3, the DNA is TGTGCTAGTGGTTTGGTAGCGCGGAATAGCTCCTACGAGCAGTACTTC. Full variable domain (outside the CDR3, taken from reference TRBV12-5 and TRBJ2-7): DARVTQTPRHKVTEMGQEVTMRCQPILGHNTVFWYRQTMMQGLELLAYFRNRAPLDDSGMPKDRFSAEMPDATLATLKIQPSEPRDSAVYFCASGLVARNSSYEQYFGPGTRLTVT.

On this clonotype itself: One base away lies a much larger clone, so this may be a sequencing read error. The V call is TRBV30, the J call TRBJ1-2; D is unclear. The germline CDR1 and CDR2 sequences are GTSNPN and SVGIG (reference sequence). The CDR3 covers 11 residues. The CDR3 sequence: CAWQETYGYAF. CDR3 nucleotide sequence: TGTGCCTGGCAGGAGACCTATGGCTACGCCTTC.

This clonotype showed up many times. The CDR3, as DNA: TGTGCCAGCAGCGCGGGGCCAGGGGGTAATTCACCCCTCCACTTT. Encoded protein: CASSAGPGGNSPLHF. This sequence joins TRBV28 and TRBJ1-6; 7 positions agree with TRBD1. The CDR3 contains 15 residues. Germline assignment: CDR1 MDHEN and CDR2 SYDVKM. V was pared by 6 bases and J by 6 bases, with 8 bases of the junction left unmatched.

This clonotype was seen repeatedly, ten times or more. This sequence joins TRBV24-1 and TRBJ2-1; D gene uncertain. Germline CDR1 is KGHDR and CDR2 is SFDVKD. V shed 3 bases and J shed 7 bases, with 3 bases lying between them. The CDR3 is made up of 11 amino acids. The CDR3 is CATSDANEQFF. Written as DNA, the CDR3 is TGTGCCACCAGTGATGCGAATGAGCAGTTCTTC.